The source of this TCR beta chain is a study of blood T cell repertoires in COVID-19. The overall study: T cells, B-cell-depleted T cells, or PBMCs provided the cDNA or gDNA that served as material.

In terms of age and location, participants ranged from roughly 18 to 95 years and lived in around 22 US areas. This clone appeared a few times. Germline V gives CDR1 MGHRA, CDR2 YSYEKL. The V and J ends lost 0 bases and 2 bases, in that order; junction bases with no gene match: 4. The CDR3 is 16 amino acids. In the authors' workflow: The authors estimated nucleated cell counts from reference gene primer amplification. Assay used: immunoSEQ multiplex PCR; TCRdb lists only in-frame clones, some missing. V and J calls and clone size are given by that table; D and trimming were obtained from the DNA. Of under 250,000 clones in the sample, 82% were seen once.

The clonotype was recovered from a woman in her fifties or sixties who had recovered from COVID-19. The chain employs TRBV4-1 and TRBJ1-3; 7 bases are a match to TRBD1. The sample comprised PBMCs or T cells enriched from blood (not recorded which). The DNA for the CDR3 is TGCGCCAGCAGCCAAGATCGACAGGGTCCTGGAAACACCATATATTTT. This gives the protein CASSQDRQGPGNTIYF.